These T cell receptor beta chains were read from a single sample in a study of blood T cell repertoires in COVID-19. Measured with immunoSEQ multiplex PCR; TCRdb has only the in-frame clones, and not every one. Of about 300,000 clones in the sample, more than 75% were seen once. Sequenced input: PBMCs or T cells enriched from blood (not recorded which). The receptors originated from a man under 40 who had recovered from COVID-19. The CDR3 runs from the conserved cysteine through the conserved F or W. A D gene is named only where the DNA matches it firmly. Where a row states a size, it is once, few, many or the class of an expanded clone; other rows omit it.

>TRBV19|13|.|TRBJ1-1|.
TGTGCCACCTATGACCTCCGACTCACTGAAGCTTTCTTT
CATYDLRLTEAFF
>TRBV5-6|13|.|TRBJ2-7|.
TGTGCCAGCAGTAAGGACAGAAACTACGAGCAGTACTTC
CASSKDRNYEQYF
>TRBV5-1|15|.|TRBJ1-5|TRBD1
TGCGCCAGCAGCAATAGGACAGGGGGCGATCAGCCCCAGCATTTT
CASSNRTGGDQPQHF
>TRBV18|16|.|TRBJ2-3|TRBD2
TGTGCCAGCTCACTAGTGGGGACTAGCGGCACAGATACGCAGTATTTT
CASSLVGTSGTDTQYF
>TRBV6-6|15|.|TRBJ2-1|.
TGTGCCAGCAGTTACTTGGCTGGCTCCTACAATGAGCAGTTCTTC
CASSYLAGSYNEQFF
>TRBV11-2|17|.|TRBJ2-7|TRBD2
TGTGCCAGCAGCTTCAGACTAGCGGGAGGGCCTGTCGACGAGCAGTACTTC
CASSFRLAGGPVDEQYF
>TRBV7-9|14|few|TRBJ1-2|TRBD1
TGTGCCAGCAGCCAGGGGACAGGGGACTATGGCTACACCTTC
CASSQGTGDYGYTF
>TRBV28|15|.|TRBJ2-5|TRBD1
TGTGCCAGCAGTTTACCCCGACAGGGGCGGGAGACCCAGTACTTC
CASSLPRQGRETQYF
>TRBV27|18|.|TRBJ2-6|TRBD1
TGTGCCAGCAGTACCCCGGGACAGTGGACCTCTGGGGCCAACGTCCTGACTTTC
CASSTPGQWTSGANVLTF
>TRBV24-1|16|.|TRBJ1-4|.
TGTGCCACCAGTGATTCGCCAGGGGTCGGGGAGGAAAAACTGTTTTTT
CATSDSPGVGEEKLFF
>TRBV30|16|.|TRBJ1-1|TRBD1
TGTGCCTGGAGCCGAGGGACAGGGGGCCGGTTCACTGAAGCTTTCTTT
CAWSRGTGGRFTEAFF
>TRBV12-3/TRBV12-4|11|once|TRBJ2-1|.
TGTGCCAGCACCTTCGCCCGGGAGCAGTTCTTC
CASTFAREQFF
>TRBV19|15|.|TRBJ2-6|.
TGTGCCAGTAGTATGGGGGGCTCTGGGGCCAACGTCCTGACTTTC
CASSMGGSGANVLTF
>TRBV5-1|17|.|TRBJ1-6|TRBD1
TGCGCCAGCAGCTTGGGACGGCCCGGGACAGCAGATTCACCCCTCCACTTT
CASSLGRPGTADSPLHF
>TRBV4-1|14|once|TRBJ2-7|.
TGCGCCAGCAGCCACGACGGGAGCTCCTACGAGCAGTACTTC
CASSHDGSSYEQYF
>TRBV5-1|15|.|TRBJ2-1|TRBD2
TGCGCCAGCAGCTTTTTAGCGGGCCCCGCCAATGAGCAGTTCTTC
CASSFLAGPANEQFF
>TRBV7-9|14|once|TRBJ1-3|.
TGTGCCAGCAGCCTCCCGGGCTCTGGAAACACCATATATTTT
CASSLPGSGNTIYF
>TRBV5-4|14|once|TRBJ1-1|.
TGTGCCAGCAGCTTGCGGCAGGGAAGGACTGAAGCTTTCTTT
CASSLRQGRTEAFF
>TRBV19|17|.|TRBJ1-5|TRBD1
TGTGCCAGTAGTATTGGCCAGGGGGCCTCTCTGGGTCAGCCCCAGCATTTT
CASSIGQGASLGQPQHF
>TRBV9|15|.|TRBJ2-5|.
TGTGCCAGCAGCGTAGTTATCAGCGGGCAAGAGACCCAGTACTTC
CASSVVISGQETQYF
>TRBV6-5|13|.|TRBJ2-3|.
TGTGCCAGCACACGACACAGGGAGAATACGCAGTATTTT
CASTRHRENTQYF
>TRBV29-1|15|.|TRBJ1-2|.
TGCAGCGTTGAAGCTGCCGGAGGGCGAGGCTATGGCTACACCTTC
CSVEAAGGRGYGYTF
>TRBV29-1|16|.|TRBJ1-6|.
TGCAGCGTCCGCGTGGGAGGGAGCTCCTATAATTCACCCCTCCACTTT
CSVRVGGSSYNSPLHF
>TRBV7-9|17|.|TRBJ2-1|TRBD2
TGTGCCAGCAGCTTCCGGTTGAGCGGGAGGGCCTCCAATGAGCAGTTCTTC
CASSFRLSGRASNEQFF
>TRBV11-3|17|.|TRBJ2-2|.
TGTGCCAGCAGCTTTTGCAGGGCGTATTCGTGCACCGGGGAGCTGTTTTTT
CASSFCRAYSCTGELFF
>TRBV4-2|17|few|TRBJ2-6|TRBD2
TGTGCCAGCAGCCAGGGGACTAGCGGGACAGGGGCCAACGTCCTGACTTTC
CASSQGTSGTGANVLTF
>TRBV6-1|15|.|TRBJ2-2|.
TGTGCCAGCAGTGAGGGGACAAGGTTTGTCGGGGAGCTGTTTTTT
CASSEGTRFVGELFF
>TRBV5-4|13|.|TRBJ2-5|.
TGTGCCAGCAGCTTGCAGTCGAAAGAGACCCAGTACTTC
CASSLQSKETQYF
>TRBV9|12|.|TRBJ2-1|.
TGTGCCTCCCAGCACGGGACATATGAGCAGTTCTTC
CASQHGTYEQFF
>TRBV6-1|14|.|TRBJ1-5|.
TGTGCCAGCAGTGAGGACTATAGCAATCAGCCCCAGCATTTT
CASSEDYSNQPQHF
>TRBV11-3|16|once|TRBJ2-2|.
TGTGCCAGCAGCTTATCCGGGTTGGGGGGAACCGGGGAGCTGTTTTTT
CASSLSGLGGTGELFF
>TRBV19|15|few|TRBJ1-6|TRBD1
TGTGCCAGTAGGGACAGGGAACGTCTTAATTCACCCCTCCACTTT
CASRDRERLNSPLHF
>TRBV27|14|.|TRBJ2-2|TRBD1
TGTGCCAGCAGTCTACAGACAGGGACCGGGGAGCTGTTTTTT
CASSLQTGTGELFF
>TRBV5-1|14|.|TRBJ1-6|TRBD1
TGCGCCAGCAGCTTACGGGACAGGGATTCACCCCTCCACTTT
CASSLRDRDSPLHF
>TRBV9|12|.|TRBJ2-3|.
TGTGCCAGCAGCCCCCGACTAGATACGCAGTATTTT
CASSPRLDTQYF
>TRBV19|16|.|TRBJ1-4|TRBD1
TGTGCCAGTAGTCTATCCTACAGGGGCCGGCAGGAAAAACTGTTTTTT
CASSLSYRGRQEKLFF
>TRBV29-1|14|.|TRBJ1-2|TRBD1
TGCAGCGTTGAATTGGGACAGGGGTACTATGGCTACACCTTC
CSVELGQGYYGYTF
>TRBV10-2|13|.|TRBJ1-1|TRBD1
TGCGCCAGGTCCGAAGGGACAGTTAATGAAGCTTTCTTT
CARSEGTVNEAFF
>TRBV5-1|17|.|TRBJ1-2|TRBD1
TGCGCCAGCAGCAACCGGGACAGGGCCTCCTCCCTATATGGCTACACCTTC
CASSNRDRASSLYGYTF
>TRBV30|13|.|TRBJ1-1|TRBD1
TGTGCCGGGGACAGGATGATGAACACTGAAGCTTTCTTT
CAGDRMMNTEAFF
>TRBV5-8|18|many|TRBJ2-1|TRBD2
TGTGCCAGCAGCTTCAGAGAGCGGGGAACCCTAAGGAGCAATGAGCAGTTCTTC
CASSFRERGTLRSNEQFF